A single TCR beta chain is shown here with its context. What it binds is unknown. Per the germline V gene, CDR1 is MNHEY and CDR2 is SMNVEV (reference sequence). This CDR3 spans 16 amino acids. Trimming took 5 bases from V and 1 from J, leaving 15 bases between them. The sort gate was single viable CD3+CD4+CD8-CD45RO+ cells for memory CD4+ T cells. This record belongs to a study of memory CD4+ T cells and cytomegalovirus serostatus. The overall study: Donors were healthy Belgian adults, fewer than ten CMV seropositive and 20 to 25 seronegative.

The protocol was immunoSEQ multiplex PCR, while the TCRdb copy is restricted to in-frame clones and leaves out a portion. This sample has about 42,000 clones, with 60% to 80% found just once. Findings of the study overall: Each of approximately 70 CMV-associated TCRbeta sequences occurred in one to five individuals. Suggested: most of the CMV-linked TCR signature lies in CD4+ memory cells. Median bootstrapped AUC for CMV status was about 0.96 originally, roughly 0.92 US-trained.

Sequencing used memory CD4+ T cells from blood. The rearrangement links TRBV27 to TRBJ1-5; D remains unclear. The source of this sequence is an adult in good health and CMV-seronegative. DNA for the CDR3: TGTGCCAGCAGTCCGTCATTCGGACGGAGCAATCAGCCCCAGCATTTT. Protein: CASSPSFGRSNQPQHF.